Included here is one T cell receptor beta chain sequence, with context. It has no known antigen specificity. Base qualities were left out, and no much larger clone turns up one base away. Each collaborating institution followed its own protocols to collect whole blood in K2EDTA tubes. For TCRbeta analysis, collaborators shipped samples as frozen whole blood, isolated PBMCs, or DNA extracted from either of those sample types. The data were obtained in a study of blood T cell repertoires in COVID-19 (dated by TCRdb to about 2020). For the study in its entirety: Collaborator samples came from the United States, Italy and Spain and covered acute and convalescent phases of COVID-19. The material from the prospective study consisted of cDNA or gDNA derived from T cells, B-cell-depleted T cells, or PBMCs. The dataset comprised deeply sampled blood TCRbeta repertoires from subjects exposed to, actively infected with, or recovered from COVID-19. The repertoires were released in a freely available public database intended as a resource for research on the immune response to SARS-CoV-2. Samples were obtained from the ongoing ImmuneRACE study (first 160 participants) and from over a thousand subjects provided by 6 global collaborators. Nearly every sample came with metadata listing a de-identified subject ID, COVID-19 status, age in years and sex. Where available, HLA class I and class II types were taken from metadata supplied by the sample provider and were not determined by assay-based typing. What the study reported, not specific to this receptor: The quantity of clinical and demographic metadata differed by source and by participant and was supplied without curation.

TCRbeta CDR3 regions were amplified from genomic DNA using the immunoSEQ Assay, a bias-controlled multiplex PCR. In the paper's pipeline: The number of nucleated cells in each sample was estimated from the amplification of reference gene primers within the assay. To quantify the absolute abundance of each unique TCRbeta CDR3 rearrangement, sequence reads were collapsed and filtered. Productive Simpson clonality was computed per sample as the square root of Simpson's diversity index over productive rearrangements. Entries here come from immuneACCESS through TCRdb and include only in-frame sequences with V and J called. Some clones fail to appear in such tables; in the studies checked, an unresolved V gene covers under half of the shortfall, and the cause of the remainder is unknown. V, J and clone size are taken as reported in that table, and D and trimming were inferred from the DNA itself. This sample lists about 160,000 clones; over 75% were detected once. The leading ten clones occupy approximately 3% of the sample.

The material sequenced was peripheral blood. The receptor comes from a man between 65 and 85 years old with acute or convalescent COVID-19.

Here the CDR3 is given as CSASRPGLAGFTDTQYF. Read as DNA, the sequence is TGCAGTGCTAGTCGACCGGGACTAGCGGGGTTCACAGATACGCAGTATTTT. The V and J segments used are TRBV20-1 and TRBJ2-3; 13 central nucleotides agree with TRBD2. The germline V gene (reference sequence) gives CDR1 as DFQATT and CDR2 as SNEGSKA. CDR3 length: 17 amino acids, cysteine to phenylalanine. Just CDR3 DNA is preserved here, 51 bases in frame from base 1. Germline trimming: 3 bases from V, 2 bases from J; junction bases outside gene matches: 8.